Sequencing of this T cell receptor (beta chain) was carried out in a study of blood T cell repertoires in COVID-19. Germline CDR1 is GTSNPN and CDR2 is SVGIG (reference sequence). The V and J ends lost 4 bases and 1 base respectively, with 17 bases between them. This CDR3 spans 15 amino acids. TCRdb keeps only in-frame clones here, not all; method: immunoSEQ multiplex PCR. Of approximately 200,000 clones in the sample, roughly four fifths were seen once. The sequence was collected from a woman aged 30 to 39 who had recovered from COVID-19. The chain joins TRBV30 to TRBJ2-7; maybe TRBD2 (6 bases). Sequencing was done on a sample of peripheral blood. CDR3 sequence: CAWTHRAGRSYEQYF. The CDR3 DNA is TGTGCCTGGACCCACCGGGCAGGGAGGTCCTACGAGCAGTACTTC.